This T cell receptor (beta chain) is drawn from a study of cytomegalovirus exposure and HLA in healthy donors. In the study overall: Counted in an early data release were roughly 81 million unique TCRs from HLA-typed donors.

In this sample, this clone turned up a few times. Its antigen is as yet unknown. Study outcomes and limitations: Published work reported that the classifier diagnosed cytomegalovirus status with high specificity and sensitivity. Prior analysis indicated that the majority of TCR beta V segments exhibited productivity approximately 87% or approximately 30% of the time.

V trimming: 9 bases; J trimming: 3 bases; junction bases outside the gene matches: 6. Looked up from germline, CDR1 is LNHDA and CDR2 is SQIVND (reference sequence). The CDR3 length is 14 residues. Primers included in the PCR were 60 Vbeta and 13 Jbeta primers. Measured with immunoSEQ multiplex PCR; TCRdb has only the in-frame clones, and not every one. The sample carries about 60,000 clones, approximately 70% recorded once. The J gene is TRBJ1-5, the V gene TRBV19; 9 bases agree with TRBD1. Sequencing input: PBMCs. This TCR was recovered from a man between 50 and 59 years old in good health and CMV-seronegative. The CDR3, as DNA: TGTGCCAGCCTACAGGGGGCCAACAATCAGCCCCAGCATTTT. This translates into CASLQGANNQPQHF.